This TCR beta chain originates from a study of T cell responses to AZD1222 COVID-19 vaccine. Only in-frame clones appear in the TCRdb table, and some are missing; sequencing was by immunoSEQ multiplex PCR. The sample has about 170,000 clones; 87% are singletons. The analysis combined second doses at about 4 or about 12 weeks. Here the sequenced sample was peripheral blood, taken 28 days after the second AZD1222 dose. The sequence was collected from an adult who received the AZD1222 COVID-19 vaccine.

Here the CDR3 DNA reads TGTGCCAGCAGCTTAGGTCTGGGGGGCTCTGGGCAGCCCCAGCATTTT. The encoded protein is CASSLGLGGSGQPQHF. V and J are TRBV7-6 and TRBJ1-5; tentatively, D is TRBD1 (6 bases). The CDR3 is 16 amino acids. The germline CDR1 and CDR2 sequences are SGHVS and FNYEAQ. V lost 1 base, J lost 7 bases, and 17 bases lay in between.